The source of this T cell receptor (beta chain) is a study of T-cell reconstitution after alpha-beta-depleted transplantation in children. The TCRbeta library incorporated unique molecular identifiers. A single record per CDR3 protein comes from TCRdb applying MiXCR to the PCR reads. The sample contains around 140,000 distinct CDR3 sequences, 8.5% to 10% of which appear only once. This CDR3 contains 15 residues. V lost 6 bases and J lost 3; bases outside the gene matches: 9. Comments on this clonotype: Its antigen is unknown.

Study-level points and caveats: Roughly two months post-transplant, alpha-beta T cells reportedly originated from several hundred graft clones that had expanded. After one year, T-cell counts and TCRbeta diversity mostly came from new T cells.

This sample comprised PBMCs, mostly from graft donor cells, obtained 180 days after TCRalphabeta/CD19-depleted stem cell transplant. V and J are TRBV12-3 or TRBV12-4 and TRBJ2-7; 9 bases fit TRBD1. The TCR was taken from a female patient between 2 and 15 years old who had a stem cell transplant for congenital amegakaryocytic thrombocytopenia, so the T cells may come from the graft donor. The CDR3 nucleotides are TGTGCCAGCAGCTATTCCTGGGACAGGGACTACGAGCAGTACTTC. This translates into CASSYSWDRDYEQYF.